This T cell receptor beta chain was sequenced during a study of T cell responses to AZD1222 COVID-19 vaccine. Assay used: immunoSEQ multiplex PCR; TCRdb lists only in-frame clones, some missing. The sample contains 130,000 or so clones, 86% of which appear only once. V dropped 5 bases and J dropped 4; count of bases not matched to a gene: 4. This CDR3 is 14 amino acids long. Germline V gene sequence: CDR1 MRHNA, CDR2 SNTAGT. J is TRBJ2-2 and V is TRBV6-4; TRBD2 aligns across 7 bases. This receptor was taken from an adult in good health. Sequenced material: peripheral blood, taken on day 0 of AZD1222 vaccination. CDR3 bases: TGTGCCAGCAGTAGCGGGGTGACCACCGGGGAGCTGTTTTTT. Its translation is CASSSGVTTGELFF.